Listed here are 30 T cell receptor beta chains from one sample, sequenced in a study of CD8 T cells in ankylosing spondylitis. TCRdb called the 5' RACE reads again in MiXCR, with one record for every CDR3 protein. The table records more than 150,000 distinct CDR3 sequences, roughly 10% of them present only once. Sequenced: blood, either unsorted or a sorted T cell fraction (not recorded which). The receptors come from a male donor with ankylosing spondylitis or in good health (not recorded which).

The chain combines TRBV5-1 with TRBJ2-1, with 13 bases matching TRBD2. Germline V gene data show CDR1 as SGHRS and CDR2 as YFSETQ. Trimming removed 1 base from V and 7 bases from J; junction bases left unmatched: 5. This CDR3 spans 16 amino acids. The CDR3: CASSLIGLAGENEQFF. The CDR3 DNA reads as TGCGCCAGCAGCTTGATCGGACTAGCGGGAGAGAATGAGCAGTTCTTC.

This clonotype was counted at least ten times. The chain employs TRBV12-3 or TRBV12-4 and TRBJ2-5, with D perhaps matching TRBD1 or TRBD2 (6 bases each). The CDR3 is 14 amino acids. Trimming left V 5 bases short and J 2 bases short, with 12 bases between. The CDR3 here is CASSVGGGQETQYF. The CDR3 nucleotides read TGTGCCAGCAGTGTAGGAGGGGGTCAAGAGACCCAGTACTTC.

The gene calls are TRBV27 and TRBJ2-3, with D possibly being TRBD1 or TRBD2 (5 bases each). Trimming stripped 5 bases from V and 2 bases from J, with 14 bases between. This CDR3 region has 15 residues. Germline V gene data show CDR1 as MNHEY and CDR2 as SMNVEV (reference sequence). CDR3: CASSPGPTVTDTQYF. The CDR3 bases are TGTGCCAGCAGTCCGGGACCAACAGTCACAGATACGCAGTATTTT.

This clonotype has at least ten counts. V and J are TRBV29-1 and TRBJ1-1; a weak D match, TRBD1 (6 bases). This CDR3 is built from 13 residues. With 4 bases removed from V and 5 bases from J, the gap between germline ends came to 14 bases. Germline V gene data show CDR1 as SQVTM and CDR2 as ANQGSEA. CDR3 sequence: CSVAGQGLTEAFF. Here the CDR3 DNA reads TGCAGCGTTGCGGGCCAGGGGTTGACTGAAGCTTTCTTT. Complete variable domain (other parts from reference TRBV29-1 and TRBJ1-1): SAVISQKPSRDICQRGTSLTIQCQVDSQVTMMFWYRQQPGQSLTLIATANQGSEATYESGFVIDKFPISRPNLTFSTLTVSNMSPEDSSIYLCSVAGQGLTEAFFGQGTRLTVV.

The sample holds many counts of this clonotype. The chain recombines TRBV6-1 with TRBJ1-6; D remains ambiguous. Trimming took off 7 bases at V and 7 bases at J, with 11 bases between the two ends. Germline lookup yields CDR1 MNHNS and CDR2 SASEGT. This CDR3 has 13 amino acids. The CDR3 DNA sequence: TGTGCCAGCACACCCGGCATCAATTCACCCCTCCACTTT. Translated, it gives CASTPGINSPLHF.

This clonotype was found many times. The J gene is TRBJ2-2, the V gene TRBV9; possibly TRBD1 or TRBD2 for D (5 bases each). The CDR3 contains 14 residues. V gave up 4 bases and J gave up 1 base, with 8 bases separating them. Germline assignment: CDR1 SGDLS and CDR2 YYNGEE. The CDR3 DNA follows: TGTGCCAGCAGCTTGAGGGGGAACACCGGGGAGCTGTTTTTT. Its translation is CASSLRGNTGELFF.

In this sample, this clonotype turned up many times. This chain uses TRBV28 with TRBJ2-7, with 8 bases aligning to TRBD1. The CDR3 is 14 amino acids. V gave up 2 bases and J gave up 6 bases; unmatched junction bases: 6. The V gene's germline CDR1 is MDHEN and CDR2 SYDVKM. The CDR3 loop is CASSLMRQGSEQYF. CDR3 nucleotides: TGTGCCAGCAGTTTAATGAGACAGGGGAGCGAGCAGTACTTC.

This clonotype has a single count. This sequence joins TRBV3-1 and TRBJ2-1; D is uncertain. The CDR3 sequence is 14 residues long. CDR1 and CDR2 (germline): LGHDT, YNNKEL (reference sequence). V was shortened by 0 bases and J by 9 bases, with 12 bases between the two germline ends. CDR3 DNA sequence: TGTGCCAGCAGCCAAGATTTGACCGCTCCTGAGCAGTTCTTC. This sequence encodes CASSQDLTAPEQFF.

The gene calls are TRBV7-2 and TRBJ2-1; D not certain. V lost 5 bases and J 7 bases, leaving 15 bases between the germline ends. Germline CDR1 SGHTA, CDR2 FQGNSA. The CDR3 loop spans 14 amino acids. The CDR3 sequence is CASSPSWARNEQFF. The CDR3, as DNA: TGTGCCAGCAGCCCATCCTGGGCGAGGAATGAGCAGTTCTTC.

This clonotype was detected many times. CDR3 amino acids: CASSREDQPQHF. The CDR3 region has the DNA TGTGCCAGCTCACGGGAGGATCAGCCCCAGCATTTT. The chain recombines TRBV12-3 or TRBV12-4 with TRBJ1-5; D unresolved. CDR3 length equals 12 residues. Trimming removed 8 bases from V and 5 bases from J, with 10 bases in between.

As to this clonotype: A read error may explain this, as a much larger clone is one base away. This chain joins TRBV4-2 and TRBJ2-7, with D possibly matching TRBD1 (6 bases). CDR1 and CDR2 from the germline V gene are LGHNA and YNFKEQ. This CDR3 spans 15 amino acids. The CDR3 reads CANSQQGTDENEQYF. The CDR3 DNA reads TGTGCCAACAGCCAACAGGGAACGGATGAAAACGAGCAGTACTTC.

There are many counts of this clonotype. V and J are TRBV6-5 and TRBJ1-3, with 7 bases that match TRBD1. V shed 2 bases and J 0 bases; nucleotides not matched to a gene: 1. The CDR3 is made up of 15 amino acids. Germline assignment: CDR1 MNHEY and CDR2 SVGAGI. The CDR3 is CASSYGTASGNTIYF. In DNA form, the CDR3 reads TGTGCCAGCAGTTACGGGACAGCCTCTGGAAACACCATATATTTT.

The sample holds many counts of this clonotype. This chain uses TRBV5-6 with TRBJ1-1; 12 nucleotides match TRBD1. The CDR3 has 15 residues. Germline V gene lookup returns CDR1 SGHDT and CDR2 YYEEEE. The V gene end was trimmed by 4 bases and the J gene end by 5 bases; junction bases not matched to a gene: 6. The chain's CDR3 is CASSTGTGGGTEAFF. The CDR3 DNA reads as TGTGCCAGCAGCACGGGGACAGGGGGCGGGACTGAAGCTTTCTTT.

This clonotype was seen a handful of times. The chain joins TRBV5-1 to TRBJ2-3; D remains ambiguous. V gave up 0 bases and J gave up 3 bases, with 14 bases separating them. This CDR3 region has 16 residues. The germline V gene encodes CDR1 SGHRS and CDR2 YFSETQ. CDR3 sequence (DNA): TGCGCCAGCAGCTTGGACCGGGCCGGGCGGACAGATACGCAGTATTTT. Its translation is CASSLDRAGRTDTQYF.

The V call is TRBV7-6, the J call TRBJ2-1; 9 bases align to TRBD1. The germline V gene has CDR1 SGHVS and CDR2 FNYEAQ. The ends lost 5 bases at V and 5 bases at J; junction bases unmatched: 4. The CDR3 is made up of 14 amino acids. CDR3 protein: CASSRDRVNNEQFF. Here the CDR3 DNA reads TGTGCCAGCAGCCGGGACAGGGTGAACAATGAGCAGTTCTTC.

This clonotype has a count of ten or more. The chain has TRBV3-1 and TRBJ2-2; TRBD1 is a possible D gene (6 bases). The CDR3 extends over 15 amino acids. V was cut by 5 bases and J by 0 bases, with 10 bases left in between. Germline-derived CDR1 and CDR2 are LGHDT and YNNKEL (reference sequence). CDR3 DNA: TGTGCCAGCAGCAGGAGGACAGCGAACACCGGGGAGCTGTTTTTT. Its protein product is CASSRRTANTGELFF.

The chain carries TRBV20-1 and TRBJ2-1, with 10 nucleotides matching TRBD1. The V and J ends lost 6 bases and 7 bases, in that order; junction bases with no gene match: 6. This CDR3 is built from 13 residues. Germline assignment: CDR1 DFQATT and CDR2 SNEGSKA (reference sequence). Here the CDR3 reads CSALGQGRNEQFF. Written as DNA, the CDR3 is TGCAGTGCCTTGGGACAGGGGAGGAATGAGCAGTTCTTC.

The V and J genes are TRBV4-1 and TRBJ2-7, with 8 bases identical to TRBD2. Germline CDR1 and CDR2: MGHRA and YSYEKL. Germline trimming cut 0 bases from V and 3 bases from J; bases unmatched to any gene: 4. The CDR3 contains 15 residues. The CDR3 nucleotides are TGCGCCAGCAGCCAAGATGCTAGCGGGTTCTACGAGCAGTACTTC. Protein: CASSQDASGFYEQYF.

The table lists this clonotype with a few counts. DNA of the CDR3: TGTGCCAGCAGCCGTCGGAGGGCGGCTGCAGATACGCAGTATTTT. As protein: CASSRRRAAADTQYF. The chain joins TRBV7-9 to TRBJ2-3; a possible D gene is TRBD2 (6 bases). Trimming took off 5 bases at V and 4 bases at J, with 16 bases between the two ends. The CDR3 contains 15 residues. CDR1 SEHNR and CDR2 FQNEAQ come from the germline V gene (reference sequence).

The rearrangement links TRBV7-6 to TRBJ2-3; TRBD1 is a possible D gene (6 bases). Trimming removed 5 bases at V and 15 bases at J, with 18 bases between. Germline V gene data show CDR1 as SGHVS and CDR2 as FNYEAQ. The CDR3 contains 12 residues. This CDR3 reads CASSLRVGAFYF. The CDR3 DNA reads TGTGCCAGCAGCCTTAGAGTGGGGGCTTTTTATTTT.

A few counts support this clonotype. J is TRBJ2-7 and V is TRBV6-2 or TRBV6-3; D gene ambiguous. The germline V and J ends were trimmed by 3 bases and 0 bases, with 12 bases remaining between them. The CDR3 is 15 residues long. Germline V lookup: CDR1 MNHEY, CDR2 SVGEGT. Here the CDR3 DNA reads TGTGCCAGCAGTTATTCATCGGCTACCTCCTACGAGCAGTACTTC. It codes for CASSYSSATSYEQYF.

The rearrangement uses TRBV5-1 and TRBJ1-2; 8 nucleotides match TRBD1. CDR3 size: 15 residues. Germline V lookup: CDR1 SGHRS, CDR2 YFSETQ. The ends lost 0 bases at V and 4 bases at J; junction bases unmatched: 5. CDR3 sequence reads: CASSLDRGLGYGYTF. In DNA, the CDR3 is TGCGCCAGCAGCTTGGACAGGGGGTTGGGCTATGGCTACACCTTC.

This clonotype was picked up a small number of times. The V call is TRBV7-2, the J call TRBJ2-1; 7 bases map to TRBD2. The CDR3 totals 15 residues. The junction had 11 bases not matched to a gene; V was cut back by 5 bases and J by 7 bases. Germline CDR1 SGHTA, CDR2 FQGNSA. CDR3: CASSPEASGRNEQFF. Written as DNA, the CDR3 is TGTGCCAGCAGCCCAGAGGCTAGCGGTCGTAATGAGCAGTTCTTC.

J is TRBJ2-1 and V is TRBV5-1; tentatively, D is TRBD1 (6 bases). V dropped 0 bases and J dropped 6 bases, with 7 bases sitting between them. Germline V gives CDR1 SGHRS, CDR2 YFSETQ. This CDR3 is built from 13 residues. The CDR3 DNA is TGCGCCAGCAGCTTGGACAGGGCCAATGAGCAGTTCTTC. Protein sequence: CASSLDRANEQFF.

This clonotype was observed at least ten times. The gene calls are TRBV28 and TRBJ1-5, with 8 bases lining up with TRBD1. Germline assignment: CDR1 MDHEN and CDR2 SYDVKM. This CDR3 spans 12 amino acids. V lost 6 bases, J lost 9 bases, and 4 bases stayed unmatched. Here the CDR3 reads CASSRTGRPQHF. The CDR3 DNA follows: TGTGCCAGCAGCCGGACAGGGAGGCCCCAGCATTTT.

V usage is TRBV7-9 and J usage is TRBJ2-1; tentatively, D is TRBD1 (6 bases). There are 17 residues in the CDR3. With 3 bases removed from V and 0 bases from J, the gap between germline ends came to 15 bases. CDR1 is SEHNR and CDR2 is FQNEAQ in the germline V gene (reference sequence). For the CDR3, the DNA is TGTGCCAGCAGCTTTATTCGGGACATCATCTCCTACAATGAGCAGTTCTTC. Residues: CASSFIRDIISYNEQFF. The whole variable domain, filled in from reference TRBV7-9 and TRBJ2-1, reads DTGVSQNPRHKITKRGQNVTFRCDPISEHNRLYWYRQTLGQGPEFLTYFQNEAQLEKSRLLSDRFSAERPKGSFSTLEIQRTEQGDSAMYLCASSFIRDIISYNEQFFGPGTRLTVL.

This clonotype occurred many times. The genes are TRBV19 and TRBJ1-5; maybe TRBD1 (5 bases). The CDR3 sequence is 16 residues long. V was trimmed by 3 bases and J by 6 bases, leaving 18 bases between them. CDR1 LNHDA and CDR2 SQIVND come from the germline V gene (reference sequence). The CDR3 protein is CASSIRGSFVGQPQHF. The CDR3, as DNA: TGTGCCAGTAGTATCCGGGGGAGCTTCGTCGGTCAGCCCCAGCATTTT.

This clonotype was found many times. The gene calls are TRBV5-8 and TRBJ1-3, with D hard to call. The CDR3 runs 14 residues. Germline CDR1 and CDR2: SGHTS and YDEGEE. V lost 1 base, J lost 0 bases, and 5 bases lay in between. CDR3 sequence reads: CASSLYDSGNTIYF. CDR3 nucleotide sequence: TGTGCCAGCAGCTTGTACGACTCTGGAAACACCATATATTTT.

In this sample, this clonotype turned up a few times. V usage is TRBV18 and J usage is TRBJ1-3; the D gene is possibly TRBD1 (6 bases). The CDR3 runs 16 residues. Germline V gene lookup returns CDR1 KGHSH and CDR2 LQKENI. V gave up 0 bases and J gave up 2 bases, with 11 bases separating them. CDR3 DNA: TGTGCCAGCTCACCACCTCTGGGGGCGACTGGAAACACCATATATTTT. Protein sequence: CASSPPLGATGNTIYF.

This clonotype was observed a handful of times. The CDR3 here is CASSLTGGVDEQFF. Written as DNA, the CDR3 is TGTGCCAGCAGCTTAACGGGAGGGGTCGATGAGCAGTTCTTC. The V and J genes are TRBV7-8 and TRBJ2-1, with TRBD2 matching over 8 bases. CDR1 SGHVS and CDR2 FQNEAQ come from the germline V gene. This CDR3 region has 14 residues. The ends lost 2 bases at V and 8 bases at J; junction bases unmatched: 5.